This T cell receptor beta chain was identified during a study of identifying expanded T cells in peripheral blood. Whole-study findings and limits: Over approximately two and four weeks, about 15 and 19 clones changed, versus roughly 1.2 between replicates. Two-week clone count variance significantly increased as total template count grew.

Trimming left V 3 bases short and J 3 bases short, with 10 bases between. Germline V gene lookup returns CDR1 MNHEY and CDR2 SMNVEV (reference sequence). This CDR3 spans 14 amino acids. During the collection period, no donor immune events like infections were recorded. Assay used: immunoSEQ multiplex PCR; TCRdb lists only in-frame clones, some missing. The table has more than 55,000 clones, about 87% seen once. Turning to this clone: As yet, its antigen is unknown.

Sequencing was carried out using blood. The rearrangement uses TRBV27 and TRBJ2-3; D is perhaps TRBD1 (6 bases). The TCR comes from a person aged 18-69 years in good health. The CDR3 sequence: CASSFRGSTDTQYF. The CDR3 nucleotides read TGTGCCAGCAGTTTCAGGGGTTCGACAGATACGCAGTATTTT.